One sample yielded the 11 T cell receptor beta chains listed below, sequenced in a study of cytomegalovirus exposure and HLA in healthy donors. With 60 Vbeta and 13 Jbeta primers, the PCR was carried out. Assay: immunoSEQ multiplex PCR; the TCRdb copy retains only in-frame clones and omits some. The table records about 210,000 clones, roughly 78% of them present only once. Sequencing was done on a sample of PBMCs. The receptors were gathered from a boy aged 5-17 years in good health and CMV-seronegative.

This chain links TRBV29-1 with TRBJ1-1; D call uncertain. Trimming left V 4 bases short and J 2 bases short, with 8 bases between. The CDR3 is 12 residues long. CDR1 SQVTM and CDR2 ANQGSEA come from the germline V gene. CDR3 sequence: CSVGRRNTEAFF. The CDR3 nucleotides read TGCAGCGTTGGTAGGAGAAACACTGAAGCTTTCTTT.

The genes are TRBV7-9 and TRBJ2-3; 7 bases align to TRBD2. The germline CDR1 and CDR2 sequences are SEHNR and FQNEAQ (reference sequence). Trimming took 6 bases from V and 9 from J; bases not matched to a gene: 12. The CDR3 consists of 14 residues. The CDR3 here is CASRSFGGKETQYF. The CDR3 DNA reads as TGTGCCAGCAGGTCGTTCGGGGGGAAGGAAACGCAGTATTTT.

The chain employs TRBV5-6 and TRBJ2-5; 10 bases map to TRBD2. CDR3 size: 17 residues. V shed 0 bases and J 0 bases; nucleotides not matched to a gene: 5. Germline loops: CDR1 SGHDT, CDR2 YYEEEE. CDR3 coding DNA: TGTGCCAGCAGCTTGGCCTTTAGCGGGGGGAACCAAGAGACCCAGTACTTC. Residues: CASSLAFSGGNQETQYF. Looking up the rest from reference TRBV5-6 and TRBJ2-5 gives the full variable domain: DAGVTQSPTHLIKTRGQQVTLRCSPKSGHDTVSWYQQALGQGPQFIFQYYEEEERQRGNFPDRFSGHQFPNYSSELNVNALLLGDSALYLCASSLAFSGGNQETQYFGPGTRLLVL.

V is TRBV27 and J is TRBJ2-7; perhaps TRBD1 as D (6 bases). CDR3 length: 14 residues. Between the trimmed V and J ends, which lost 6 bases and 6 bases, there was a span of 18 bases. Germline loops: CDR1 MNHEY, CDR2 SMNVEV (reference sequence). CDR3 coding DNA: TGTGCCAGCAGAACCAGACCCGGGACACCCGAGCAGTACTTC. The encoded protein is CASRTRPGTPEQYF.

The gene calls are TRBV25-1 and TRBJ1-2, with no clear D. V was pared by 2 bases and J by 4 bases, with 11 bases between. The CDR3 loop spans 14 amino acids. Germline V gives CDR1 MGHDK, CDR2 SYGVNS. CDR3 nucleotides: TGTGCCAGCAGTGAACGACTAGCGGGCTATGGCTACACCTTC. It specifies CASSERLAGYGYTF.

This clone appeared a few times. The J gene is TRBJ1-1, the V gene TRBV7-6; TRBD1 aligns across 10 bases. V dropped 1 base and J dropped 2; count of bases not matched to a gene: 1. Germline CDR1 reads SGHVS; CDR2 reads FNYEAQ. CDR3 size: 15 residues. Written as DNA, the CDR3 is TGTGCCAGCAGCTTAGGACAGGGGGCAAACACTGAAGCTTTCTTT. This codes for CASSLGQGANTEAFF.

V is TRBV15 and J is TRBJ1-1, with TRBD1 identical over 8 bases. This CDR3 has 17 residues. The germline gives CDR1 LNHNV, CDR2 YYDKDF (reference sequence). Trimming at V came to 0 bases and at J to 5 bases, leaving 11 bases not matched to a gene. The CDR3 protein is CATSRDLARGRGTEAFF. The CDR3 nucleotides read TGTGCCACCAGCAGAGATCTGGCCAGGGGGCGGGGTACTGAAGCTTTCTTT. Drawing the rest from reference TRBV15 and TRBJ1-1, the complete variable domain is DAMVIQNPRYQVTQFGKPVTLSCSQTLNHNVMYWYQQKSSQAPKLLFHYYDKDFNNEADTPDNFQSRRPNTSFCFLDIRSPGLGDTAMYLCATSRDLARGRGTEAFFGQGTRLTVV.

The genes are TRBV11-3 and TRBJ2-1, with unresolved D. This CDR3 contains 11 residues. Per the germline V gene, CDR1 is SGHNT and CDR2 is YENEEA. The ends were cut back, 5 bases at V and 10 bases at J, with 9 bases in the middle. Here the CDR3 reads CASSAQWEQFF. In DNA form, the CDR3 reads TGTGCCAGCAGCGCTCAGTGGGAGCAGTTCTTC.

The chain links TRBV2 to TRBJ1-3, with 7 bases lining up with TRBD1. J was trimmed by 0 bases and V by 6 bases; bases with no gene match: 14. This CDR3 region has 18 residues. The germline V gene has CDR1 SNHLY and CDR2 FYNNEI. The CDR3 spells CASRGGTVVRGSGNTIYF. CDR3 nucleotide sequence: TGTGCCAGCAGGGGCGGGACAGTAGTTCGAGGCTCTGGAAACACCATATATTTT.

For the CDR3, the DNA is TGTGCCAGTAGCATCCCCGGGGGGGCTTACAATGAGCAGTTCTTC. This gives the protein CASSIPGGAYNEQFF. The chain uses TRBV19 and TRBJ2-1, with 8 bases that match TRBD2. Germline V gene lookup returns CDR1 LNHDA and CDR2 SQIVND (reference sequence). The CDR3 runs 15 residues. Unmatched junction bases numbered 8, after V lost 6 bases and J lost 4 bases. Complete variable domain (other parts from reference TRBV19 and TRBJ2-1): DGGITQSPKYLFRKEGQNVTLSCEQNLNHDAMYWYRQDPGQGLRLIYYSQIVNDFQKGDIAEGYSVSREKKESFPLTVTSAQKNPTAFYLCASSIPGGAYNEQFFGPGTRLTVL.

The genes are TRBV10-3 and TRBJ2-3; 14 nucleotides align to TRBD2. Germline CDR1 and CDR2: ENHRY and SYGVKD. The CDR3 is 17 amino acids. V gave up 4 bases and J gave up 3 bases; unmatched junction bases: 6. CDR3 coding DNA: TGTGCCATCAGTGCCGGGACTAGCGGGAGTGGAACAGATACGCAGTATTTT. This sequence encodes CAISAGTSGSGTDTQYF.